This paragraph reports one T cell receptor (beta chain). Its antigen remains unknown. The germline V and J ends were trimmed by 3 bases and 2 bases, with 8 bases remaining between them. CDR1 SNHLY and CDR2 FYNNEI come from the germline V gene. This CDR3 contains 13 residues. The time point: cycle 4 day 1 (C4D1), after less than seven weeks of nivolumab. With no exception, relapse followed autologous stem cell transplantation in all patients, and brentuximab vedotin exposure varied. Complete response, partial response or progressive disease constituted the best response categories observed. Libraries were prepared by immunoSEQ multiplex PCR; TCRdb keeps only in-frame clonotypes and omits some of them. The repertoire consists of 15,000 to 20,000 clones, with around 80% occurring once and the leading ten covering roughly 22%. This sample was included in a study of PD-1 blockade in classical Hodgkin lymphoma.

Study-level results: Reports indicated that newly diagnosed patients had lower baseline TCR diversity than healthy donors did. Before treatment, complete responders showed about the same diversity as newly diagnosed patients.

This receptor was taken from a human donor with classical Hodgkin lymphoma. The sequenced sample was peripheral blood mononuclear cells (PBMCs), obtained before the fourth cycle of nivolumab. The chain uses TRBV2 and TRBJ2-7, with D hard to call. The CDR3 coding sequence is TGTGCCAGCAGTGAGGCCCCCCCCTACGAGCAGTACGTC. This codes for CASSEAPPYEQYV.